This T cell receptor (beta chain) originates from a study of STAT5B mutations in CD4+ large granular lymphocyte leukemia (dated by TCRdb to between 2021 and 2024). For the wider study: Among healthy controls, the CDR3 'QG' motif was associated with a particular HLA allele. Flow cytometry on FACSCanto II or FACSVerse confirmed that purified fractions exceeded 95% purity among lymphocytes. The study compared the TCRbeta repertoires of patients with CD4+ T-cell large granular lymphocyte leukemia against those of healthy blood donors. Study-wide findings and limitations: Greater clonality appeared to be present in CD4-sorted patient repertoires than in healthy CD4+ repertoires, and the difference was retained after the putative leukemic clones were removed. Main leukemic clonotypes were private to each patient, although around 25% of the main leukemic clonotypes were found at low frequency in the non-leukemic repertoires of other patients. The data were not HLA-matched, and the higher clonality in CD4+ T-LGLL than in CD8+ T-LGLL could be due to the relatively small sample size. Enrichment of TRBV06-family usage was observed among the top patient clones (8/27) relative to healthy controls (2/35).

V drops 0 bases and J drops 5 bases, leaving 14 bases in between. The CDR3 numbers 16 residues from cysteine through phenylalanine. Here the CDR3 DNA is all that survives: 48 bases in frame from base 1. As encoded in the germline V gene, CDR1 is LGHNA while CDR2 is YSLEER. Buffy coats from 37 blood donors, supplied by the Finnish Red Cross blood service, were used as healthy controls. All TCR-sequenced material derived from peripheral blood: patient blood samples and healthy donor buffy coats. Peripheral blood mononuclear cells were isolated by Ficoll-Hypaque gradient centrifugation. Magnetic purification was used to isolate CD4+ cells from the buffy coats of the healthy controls. The Gentra Puregene Cell and Tissue kit was used for genomic DNA extraction, and quantification was performed on a Qubit 2.0 fluorometer. This clone appeared a few times. Its antigen is currently not known. The input lacks base qualities; no much larger clone sits a single base away.

The immunoSEQ assay at survey resolution was used to sequence TCRbeta rearrangements from genomic DNA. The source study handled its data this way. In the TCR sequencing data, the smallest productive clonotype frequency that could be detected was 2.59 x 10-5. Only productive TCRbeta rearrangements, meaning sequences that were complete and in-frame, were kept for the analyses. The clonality of each sample was calculated as Simpson clonality in the immunoSEQ Analyzer version 3.0. Clones were grouped by frequency into very rare, small, medium, large (1-20%) or hyperexpanded (>20%) categories. Generation probabilities were estimated with OLGA 1.2.3, V-gene circos plots were generated with VDJtools, specificities were searched for in VDJdb, and CDR3 motifs were identified with GLIPH. What TCRdb holds here is the immuneACCESS table cut down to in-frame rearrangements. Part of the clones is not present; checked against another copy, under half of the missing clones reflect an unresolved V gene, and the others are unexplained. The DNA gave D and trimming, while V, J and clone size come from that table. This sample lists just over 40,000 clones; 80% to 90% were detected once. The biggest ten clones account for about 3.8% of the sample.

The receptor was isolated from a human donor in good health. Sequencing was carried out using CD4+ T cells from blood buffy coats. The rearranged chain carries TRBV4-3 and TRBJ2-1, with a weak D call of TRBD2 (6 bases match). The CDR3 region reads CASSQDPQRVNNEQFF. The DNA reads as follows: TGCGCCAGCAGCCAAGATCCCCAGCGGGTTAACAATGAGCAGTTCTTC.